The clone carrying this TCR beta chain was detected only a few times. The data derive from a study of identical twins. A universal primer site arose from template switching, and cDNA bore unique molecular identifiers. TCRdb reprocessed the 5' RACE reads with MiXCR, giving one entry per CDR3 protein. The sample carries 650,000 to 800,000 distinct CDR3 sequences, 8% to 9% recorded once. Germline V gene sequence: CDR1 LGHNA, CDR2 YNFKEQ. V shed 4 bases and J shed 4 bases, with 15 bases lying between them. The CDR3 covers 15 residues. These sequences were also reported in another study, on yellow fever vaccine responses in identical twins.

The rearrangement links TRBV4-2 to TRBJ2-3; D might be TRBD1 (5 bases). Sequences were obtained from PBMCs. This TCR came from a woman under 30 in good health. The CDR3 sequence is CASSPKVGQADTQYF. CDR3 DNA sequence: TGTGCCAGCAGCCCTAAGGTGGGGCAGGCAGATACGCAGTATTTT.